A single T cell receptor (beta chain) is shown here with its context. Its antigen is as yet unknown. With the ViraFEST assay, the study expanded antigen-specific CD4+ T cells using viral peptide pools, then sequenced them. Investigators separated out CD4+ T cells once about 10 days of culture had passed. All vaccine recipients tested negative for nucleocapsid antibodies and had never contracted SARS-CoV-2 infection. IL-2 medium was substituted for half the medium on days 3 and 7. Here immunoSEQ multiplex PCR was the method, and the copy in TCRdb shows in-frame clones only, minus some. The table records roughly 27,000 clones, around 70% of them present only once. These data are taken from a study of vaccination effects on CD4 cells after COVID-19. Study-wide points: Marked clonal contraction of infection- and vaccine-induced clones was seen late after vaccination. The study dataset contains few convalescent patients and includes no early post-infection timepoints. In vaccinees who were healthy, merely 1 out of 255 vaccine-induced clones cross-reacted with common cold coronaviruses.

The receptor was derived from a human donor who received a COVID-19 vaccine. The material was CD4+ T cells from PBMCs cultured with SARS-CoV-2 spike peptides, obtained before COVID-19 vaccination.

The CDR3 nucleotides read TGTGCCACCAGCAGAGGAAAGACTAGCGGATCCCTCGTCCGGGAGACCCAGTACTTC. This codes for CATSRGKTSGSLVRETQYF. The chain is built from TRBV15 and TRBJ2-5; TRBD2 aligns across 9 bases. This CDR3 comprises 19 residues. The junction had 17 bases not matched to a gene; V was cut back by 1 base and J by 5 bases. Germline V lookup: CDR1 LNHNV, CDR2 YYDKDF (reference sequence).